This TCR beta chain was recorded in a study of blood T cell repertoires in COVID-19. Across the study: Some COVID-19 samples were acute and others convalescent; all came from the United States, Italy and Spain. T cells, B-cell-depleted T cells, or PBMCs supplied cDNA or gDNA.

Study processing details: Scientists estimated how many nucleated cells there were by amplifying reference gene primers. Only in-frame clones appear in the TCRdb table, and some are missing; sequencing was by immunoSEQ multiplex PCR. The DNA gave D and trimming, while V, J and clone size come from that table. This sample has some 250,000 clones; approximately 82% occur once, and the top ten carry under 3.5%. V was pared by 4 bases and J by 3 bases, with 12 bases between. The CDR3 has 13 amino acids. CDR1 and CDR2 from the germline V gene are GTSNPN and SVGIG (reference sequence). The sample taken for sequencing was peripheral blood. This receptor was identified in a woman between 18 and 29 years old with acute or convalescent COVID-19. This chain uses TRBV30 with TRBJ1-1, with TRBD1 as a possible D gene (6 bases). CDR3 bases: TGTGCCTGGACCGGACAGATAGACACTGAAGCTTTCTTT. Its translation: CAWTGQIDTEAFF.